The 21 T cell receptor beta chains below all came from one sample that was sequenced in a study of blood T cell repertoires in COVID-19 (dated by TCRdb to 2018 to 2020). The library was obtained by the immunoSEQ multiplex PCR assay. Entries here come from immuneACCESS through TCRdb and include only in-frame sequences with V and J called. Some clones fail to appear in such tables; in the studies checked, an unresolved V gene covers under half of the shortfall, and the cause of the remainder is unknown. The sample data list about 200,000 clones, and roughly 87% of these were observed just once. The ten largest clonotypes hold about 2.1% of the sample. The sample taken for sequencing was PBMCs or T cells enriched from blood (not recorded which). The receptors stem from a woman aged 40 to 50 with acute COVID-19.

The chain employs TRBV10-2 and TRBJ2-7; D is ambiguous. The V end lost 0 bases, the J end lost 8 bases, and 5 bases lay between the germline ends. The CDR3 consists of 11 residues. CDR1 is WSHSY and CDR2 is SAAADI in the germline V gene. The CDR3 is CASSESQKQYF. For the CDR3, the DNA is TGCGCCAGCAGTGAGTCTCAGAAGCAGTACTTC.

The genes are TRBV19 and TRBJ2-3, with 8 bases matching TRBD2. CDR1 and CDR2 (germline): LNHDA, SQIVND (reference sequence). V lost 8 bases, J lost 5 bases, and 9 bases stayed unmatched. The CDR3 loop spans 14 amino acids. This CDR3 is CASWPGGPGDTQYF. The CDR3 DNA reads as TGTGCCAGTTGGCCGGGGGGGCCTGGAGATACGCAGTATTTT. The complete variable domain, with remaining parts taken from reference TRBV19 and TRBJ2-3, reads DGGITQSPKYLFRKEGQNVTLSCEQNLNHDAMYWYRQDPGQGLRLIYYSQIVNDFQKGDIAEGYSVSREKKESFPLTVTSAQKNPTAFYLCASWPGGPGDTQYFGPGTRLTVL.

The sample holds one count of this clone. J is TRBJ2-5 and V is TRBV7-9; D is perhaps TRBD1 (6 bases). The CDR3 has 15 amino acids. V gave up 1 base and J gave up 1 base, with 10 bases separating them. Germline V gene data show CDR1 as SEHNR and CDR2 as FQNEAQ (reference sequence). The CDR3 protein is CASSLGWTAQETQYF. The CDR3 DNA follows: TGTGCCAGCAGCTTAGGGTGGACAGCCCAAGAGACCCAGTACTTC.

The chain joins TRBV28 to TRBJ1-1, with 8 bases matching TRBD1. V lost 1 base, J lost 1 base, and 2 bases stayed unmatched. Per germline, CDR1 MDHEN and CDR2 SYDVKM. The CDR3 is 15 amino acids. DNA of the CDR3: TGTGCCAGCAGTTTATCAGACAGGGGGAACACTGAAGCTTTCTTT. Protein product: CASSLSDRGNTEAFF. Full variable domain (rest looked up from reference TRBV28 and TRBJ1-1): DVKVTQSSRYLVKRTGEKVFLECVQDMDHENMFWYRQDPGLGLRLIYFSYDVKMKEKGDIPEGYSVSREKKERFSLILESASTNQTSMYLCASSLSDRGNTEAFFGQGTRLTVV.

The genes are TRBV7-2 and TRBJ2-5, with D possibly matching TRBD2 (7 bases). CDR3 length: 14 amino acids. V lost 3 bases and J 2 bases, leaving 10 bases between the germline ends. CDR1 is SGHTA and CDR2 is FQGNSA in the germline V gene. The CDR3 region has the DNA TGTGCCAGCAGCTTCGGGGGGCGGCAAGAGACCCAGTACTTC. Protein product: CASSFGGRQETQYF.

CDR3: CASSPGMGSYEQYF. CDR3 DNA: TGTGCCAGTAGTCCCGGGATGGGCTCCTACGAGCAGTACTTC. This rearrangement joins TRBV19 to TRBJ2-7, with a possible D match to TRBD2 (5 bases). The V gene's germline CDR1 is LNHDA and CDR2 SQIVND (reference sequence). The CDR3 covers 14 residues. V dropped 5 bases and J dropped 0 bases, with 11 bases sitting between them.

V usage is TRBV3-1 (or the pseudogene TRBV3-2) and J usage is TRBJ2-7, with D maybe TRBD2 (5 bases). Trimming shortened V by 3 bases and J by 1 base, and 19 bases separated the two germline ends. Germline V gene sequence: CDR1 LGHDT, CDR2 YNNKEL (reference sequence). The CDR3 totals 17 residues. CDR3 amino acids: CASSQYFAGPASYEQYF. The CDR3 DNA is TGTGCCAGCAGCCAGTATTTTGCGGGCCCTGCTTCCTACGAGCAGTACTTC.

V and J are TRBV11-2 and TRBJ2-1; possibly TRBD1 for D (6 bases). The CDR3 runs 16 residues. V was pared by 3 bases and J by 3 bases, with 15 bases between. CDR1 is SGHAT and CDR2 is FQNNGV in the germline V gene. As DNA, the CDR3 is TGTGCCAGCAGCTTTAGAGGCAGGGGTTACTACAATGAGCAGTTCTTC. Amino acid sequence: CASSFRGRGYYNEQFF.

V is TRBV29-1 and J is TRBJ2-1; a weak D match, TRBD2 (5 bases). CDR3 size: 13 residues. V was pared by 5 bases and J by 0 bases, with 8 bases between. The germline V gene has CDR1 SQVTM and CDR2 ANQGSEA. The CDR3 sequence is CSVRESSYNEQFF. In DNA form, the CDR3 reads TGCAGCGTTAGGGAGAGCTCCTACAATGAGCAGTTCTTC.

CDR3 nucleotides: TGTGCCAGCAGCCCGGGGGGGCCCTCCTACAATGAGCAGTTCTTC. Translating gives CASSPGGPSYNEQFF. The V gene is TRBV9, the J gene TRBJ2-1; TRBD2 aligns across 8 bases. CDR1 is SGDLS, CDR2 YYNGEE, per germline. The CDR3 length is 15 residues. Unmatched junction bases numbered 3, after V lost 4 bases and J lost 0 bases. Using reference TRBV9 and TRBJ2-1 for the parts outside the CDR3, the full variable domain is DSGVTQTPKHLITATGQRVTLRCSPRSGDLSVYWYQQSLDQGLQFLIQYYNGEERAKGNILERFSAQQFPDLHSELNLSSLELGDSALYFCASSPGGPSYNEQFFGPGTRLTVL.

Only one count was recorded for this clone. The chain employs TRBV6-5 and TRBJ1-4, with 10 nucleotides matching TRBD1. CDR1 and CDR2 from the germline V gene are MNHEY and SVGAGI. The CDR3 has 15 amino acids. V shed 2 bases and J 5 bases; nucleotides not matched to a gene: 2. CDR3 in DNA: TGTGCCAGCAGTTACGGGGACAGGGGAAATGAAAAACTGTTTTTT. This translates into CASSYGDRGNEKLFF.

CDR3 coding DNA: TGTGCCAGTAGTCTTAGCGGGAGTAGTCTAAATGAGCAGTTCTTC. It encodes CASSLSGSSLNEQFF. The chain carries TRBV19 and TRBJ2-1; 9 bases agree with TRBD2. V was pared by 5 bases and J by 7 bases, with 9 bases of the junction left unmatched. Germline CDR1 and CDR2: LNHDA and SQIVND (reference sequence). This CDR3 contains 15 residues.

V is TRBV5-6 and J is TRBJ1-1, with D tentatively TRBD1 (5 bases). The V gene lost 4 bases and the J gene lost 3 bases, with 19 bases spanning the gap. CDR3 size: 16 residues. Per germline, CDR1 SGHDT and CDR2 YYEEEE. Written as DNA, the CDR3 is TGTGCCAGCAGCCCTGGGGGGGTGCTGCCCTACACTGAAGCTTTCTTT. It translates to CASSPGGVLPYTEAFF.

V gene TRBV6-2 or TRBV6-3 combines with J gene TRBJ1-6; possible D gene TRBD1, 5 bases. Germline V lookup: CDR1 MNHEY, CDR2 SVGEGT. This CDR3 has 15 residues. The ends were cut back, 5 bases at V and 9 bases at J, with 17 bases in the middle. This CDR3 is CASSPRQGFGSPLHF. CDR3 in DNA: TGTGCCAGCAGTCCCCGGCAGGGATTCGGTTCACCCCTCCACTTT.

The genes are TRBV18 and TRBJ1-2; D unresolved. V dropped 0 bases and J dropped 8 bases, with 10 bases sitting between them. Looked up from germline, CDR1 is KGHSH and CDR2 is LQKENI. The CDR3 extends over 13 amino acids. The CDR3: CASSPPVRSGYTF. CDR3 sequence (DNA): TGTGCCAGCTCACCACCGGTCCGGTCGGGCTACACCTTC. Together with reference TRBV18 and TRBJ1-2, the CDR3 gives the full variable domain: NAGVMQNPRHLVRRRGQEARLRCSPMKGHSHVYWYRQLPEEGLKFMVYLQKENIIDESGMPKERFSAEFPKEGPSILRIQQVVRGDSAAYFCASSPPVRSGYTFGSGTRLTVV.

The DNA for the CDR3 is TGTGCCAGCAGACCCCGGGACAGGGCCCAAGAGACCCAGTACTTC. Translating it yields CASRPRDRAQETQYF. The chain joins TRBV28 to TRBJ2-5, with 9 bases fitting TRBD1. The germline V gene has CDR1 MDHEN and CDR2 SYDVKM. This CDR3 contains 15 residues. After removal of 6 bases from V and 1 base from J, the junction contained 6 bases not matched to a gene.

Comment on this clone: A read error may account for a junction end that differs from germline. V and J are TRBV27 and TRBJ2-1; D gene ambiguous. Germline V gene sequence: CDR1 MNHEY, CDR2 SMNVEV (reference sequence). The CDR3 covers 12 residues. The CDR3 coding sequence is TGTGCCAGCAGTTCTACCTACAGTGAGCAGTTCTTC. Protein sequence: CASSSTYSEQFF.

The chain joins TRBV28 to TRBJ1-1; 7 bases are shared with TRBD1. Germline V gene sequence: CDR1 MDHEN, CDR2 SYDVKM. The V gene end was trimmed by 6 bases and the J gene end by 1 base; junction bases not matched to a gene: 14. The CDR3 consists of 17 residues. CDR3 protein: CASRSLRDSTKNTEAFF. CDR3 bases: TGTGCCAGCAGGTCGCTCCGGGACAGCACCAAGAACACTGAAGCTTTCTTT.

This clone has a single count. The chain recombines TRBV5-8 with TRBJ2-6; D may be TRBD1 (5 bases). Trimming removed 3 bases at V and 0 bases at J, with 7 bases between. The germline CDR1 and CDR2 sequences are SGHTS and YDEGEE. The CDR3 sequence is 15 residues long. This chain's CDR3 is CASSYRNSGANVLTF. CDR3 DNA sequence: TGTGCCAGCAGCTACAGGAACTCTGGGGCCAACGTCCTGACTTTC.

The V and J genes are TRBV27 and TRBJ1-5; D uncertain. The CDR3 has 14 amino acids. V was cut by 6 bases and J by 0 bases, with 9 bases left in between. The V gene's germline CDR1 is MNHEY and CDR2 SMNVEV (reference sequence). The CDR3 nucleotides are TGTGCCAGCAGGGGCAGCCATAGCAATCAGCCCCAGCATTTT. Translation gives CASRGSHSNQPQHF.

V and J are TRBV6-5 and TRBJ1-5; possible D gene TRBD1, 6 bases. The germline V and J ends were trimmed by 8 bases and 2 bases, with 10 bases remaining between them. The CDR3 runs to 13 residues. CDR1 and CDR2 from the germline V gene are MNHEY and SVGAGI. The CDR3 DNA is TGTGCCAGCGGAAGGACAGGCAATCAGCCCCAGCATTTT. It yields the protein CASGRTGNQPQHF.